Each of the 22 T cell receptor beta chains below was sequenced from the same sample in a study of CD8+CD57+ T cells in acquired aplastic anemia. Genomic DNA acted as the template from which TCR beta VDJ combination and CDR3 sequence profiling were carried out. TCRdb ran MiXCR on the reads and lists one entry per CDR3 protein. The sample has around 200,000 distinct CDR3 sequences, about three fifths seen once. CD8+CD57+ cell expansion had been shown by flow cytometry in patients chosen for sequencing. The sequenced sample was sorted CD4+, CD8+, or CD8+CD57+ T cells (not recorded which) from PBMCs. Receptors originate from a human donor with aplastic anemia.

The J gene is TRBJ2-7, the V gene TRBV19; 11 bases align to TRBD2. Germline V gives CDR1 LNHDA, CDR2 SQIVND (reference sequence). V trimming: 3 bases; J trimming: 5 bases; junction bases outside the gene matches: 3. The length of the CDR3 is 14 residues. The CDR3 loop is CASSIPGLADEQYF. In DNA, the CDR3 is TGTGCCAGTAGTATCCCGGGACTAGCGGACGAGCAGTACTTC.

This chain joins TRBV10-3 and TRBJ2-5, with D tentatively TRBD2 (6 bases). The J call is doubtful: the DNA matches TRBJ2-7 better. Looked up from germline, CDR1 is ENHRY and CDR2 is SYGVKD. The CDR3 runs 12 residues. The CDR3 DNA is TGTGCCAGCCATCACGGGGGCTACGAGCAGTACTTC. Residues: CASHHGGYEQYF.

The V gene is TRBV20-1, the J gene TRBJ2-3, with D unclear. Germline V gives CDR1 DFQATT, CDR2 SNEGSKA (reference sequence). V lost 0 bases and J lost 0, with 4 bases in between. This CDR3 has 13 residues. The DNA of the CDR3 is TGCAGTGCTAGAGATCCTAGCACAGATACGCAGTATTTT. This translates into CSARDPSTDTQYF.

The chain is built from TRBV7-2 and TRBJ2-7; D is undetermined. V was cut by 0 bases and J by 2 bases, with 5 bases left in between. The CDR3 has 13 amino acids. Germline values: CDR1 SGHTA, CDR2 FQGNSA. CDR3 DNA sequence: TGTGCCAGCAGCTTAGCCCATGCCTACGAGCAGTACTTC. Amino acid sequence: CASSLAHAYEQYF.

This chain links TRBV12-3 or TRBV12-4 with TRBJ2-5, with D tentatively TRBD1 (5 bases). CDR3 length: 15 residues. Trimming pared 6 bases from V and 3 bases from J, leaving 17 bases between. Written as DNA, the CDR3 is TGTGCCAGCAGATACCAGACAGTCACAAAAGAGACCCAGTACTTC. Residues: CASRYQTVTKETQYF.

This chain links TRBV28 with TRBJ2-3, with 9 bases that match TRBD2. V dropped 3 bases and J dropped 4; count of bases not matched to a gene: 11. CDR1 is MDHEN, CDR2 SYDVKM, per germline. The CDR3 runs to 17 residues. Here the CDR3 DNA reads TGTGCCAGCAGTTTGGGTATGCGGGGGGGCCGGGCAGATACGCAGTATTTT. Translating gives CASSLGMRGGRADTQYF.

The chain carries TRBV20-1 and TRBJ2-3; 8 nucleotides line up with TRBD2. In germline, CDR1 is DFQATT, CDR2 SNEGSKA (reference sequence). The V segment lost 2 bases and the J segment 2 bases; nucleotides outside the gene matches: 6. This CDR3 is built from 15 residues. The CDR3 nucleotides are TGCAGTGCTAGACCAACTAGCGGATTCACAGATACGCAGTATTTT. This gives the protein CSARPTSGFTDTQYF.

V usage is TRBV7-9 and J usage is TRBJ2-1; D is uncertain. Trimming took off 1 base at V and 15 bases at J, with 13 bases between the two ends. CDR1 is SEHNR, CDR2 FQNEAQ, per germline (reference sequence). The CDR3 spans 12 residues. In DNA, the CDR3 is TGTGCCAGCAGCTTAGAACCCCTACCCCCGTTCTTC. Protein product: CASSLEPLPPFF.

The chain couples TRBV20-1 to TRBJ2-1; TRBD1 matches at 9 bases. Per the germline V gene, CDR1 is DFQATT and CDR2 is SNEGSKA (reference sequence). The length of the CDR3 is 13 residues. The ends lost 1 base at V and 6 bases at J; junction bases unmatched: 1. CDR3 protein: CSARAGQGNEQFF. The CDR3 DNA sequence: TGCAGTGCTAGAGCGGGACAGGGCAATGAGCAGTTCTTC.

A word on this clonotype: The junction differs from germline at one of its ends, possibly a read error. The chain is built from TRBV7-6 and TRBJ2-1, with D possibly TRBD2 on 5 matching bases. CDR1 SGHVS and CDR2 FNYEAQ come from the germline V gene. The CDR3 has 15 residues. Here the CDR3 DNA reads TGTGCCAGTAGCTTAGAAGTGGGAGATAACAATGAGCAGTTCTTC. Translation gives CASSLEVGDNNEQFF.

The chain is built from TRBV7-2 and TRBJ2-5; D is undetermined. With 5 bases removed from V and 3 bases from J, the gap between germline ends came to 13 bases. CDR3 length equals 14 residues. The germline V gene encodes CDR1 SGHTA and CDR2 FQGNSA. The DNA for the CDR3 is TGTGCCAGCAGCGCCCCTAGTTGGGAAGAGACCCAGTACTTC. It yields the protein CASSAPSWEETQYF.

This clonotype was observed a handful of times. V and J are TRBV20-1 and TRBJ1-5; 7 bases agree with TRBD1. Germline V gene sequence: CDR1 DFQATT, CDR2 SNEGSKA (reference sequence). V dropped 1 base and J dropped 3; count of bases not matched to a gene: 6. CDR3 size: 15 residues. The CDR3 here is CSARASDRNNQPQHF. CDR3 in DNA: TGCAGTGCTAGAGCTTCGGACAGGAACAATCAGCCCCAGCATTTT.

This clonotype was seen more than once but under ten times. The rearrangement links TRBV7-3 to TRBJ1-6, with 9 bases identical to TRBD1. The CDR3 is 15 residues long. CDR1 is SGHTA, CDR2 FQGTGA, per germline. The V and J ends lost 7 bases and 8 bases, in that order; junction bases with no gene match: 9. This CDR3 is CASTGDRAFDSPLHF. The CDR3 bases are TGTGCCAGCACGGGGGACAGGGCTTTTGATTCACCCCTCCACTTT.

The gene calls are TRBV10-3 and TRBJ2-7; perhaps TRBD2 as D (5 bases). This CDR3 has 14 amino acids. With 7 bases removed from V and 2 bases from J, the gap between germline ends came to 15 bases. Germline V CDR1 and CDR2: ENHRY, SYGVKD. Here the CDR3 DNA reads TGTGCCATCACCACGGCCCCGGAGGCCTACGAGCAGTACTTC. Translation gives CAITTAPEAYEQYF.

The CDR3 coding sequence is TGTGCCAGCAGACCACAGGGGGTAGGAGGCTACACCTTC. This codes for CASRPQGVGGYTF. This chain links TRBV12-3 or TRBV12-4 with TRBJ1-2; 8 bases fit TRBD1. V gave up 6 bases and J gave up 8 bases; unmatched junction bases: 8. The CDR3 has 13 residues.

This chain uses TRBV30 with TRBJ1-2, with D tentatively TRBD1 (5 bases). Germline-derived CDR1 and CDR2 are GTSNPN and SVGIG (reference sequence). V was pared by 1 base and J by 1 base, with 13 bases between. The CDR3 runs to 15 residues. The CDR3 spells CAWSGGTGFNYGYTF. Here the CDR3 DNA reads TGTGCCTGGAGTGGGGGAACAGGATTTAACTATGGCTACACCTTC.

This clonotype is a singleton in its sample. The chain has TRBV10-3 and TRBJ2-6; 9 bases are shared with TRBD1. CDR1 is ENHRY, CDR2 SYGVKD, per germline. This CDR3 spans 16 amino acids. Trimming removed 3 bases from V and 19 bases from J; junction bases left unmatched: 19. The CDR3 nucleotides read TGTGCCATCAGTGAAGAGGGTTCGGGACAGGGAGGCCGAATTACTTTC. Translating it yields CAISEEGSGQGGRITF.

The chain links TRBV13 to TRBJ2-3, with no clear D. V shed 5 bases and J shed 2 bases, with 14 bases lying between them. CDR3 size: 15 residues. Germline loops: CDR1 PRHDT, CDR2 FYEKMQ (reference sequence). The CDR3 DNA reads TGTGCCAGCAGCGTAGAAAATGAGTTCACAGATACGCAGTATTTT. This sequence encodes CASSVENEFTDTQYF.

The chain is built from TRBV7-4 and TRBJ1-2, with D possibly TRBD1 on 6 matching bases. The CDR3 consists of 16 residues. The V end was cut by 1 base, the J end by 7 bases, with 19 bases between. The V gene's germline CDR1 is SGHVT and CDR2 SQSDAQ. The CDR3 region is CASSLEGGRGAGGYTF. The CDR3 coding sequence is TGTGCCAGCAGCTTAGAGGGGGGCCGGGGCGCTGGTGGCTACACCTTC.

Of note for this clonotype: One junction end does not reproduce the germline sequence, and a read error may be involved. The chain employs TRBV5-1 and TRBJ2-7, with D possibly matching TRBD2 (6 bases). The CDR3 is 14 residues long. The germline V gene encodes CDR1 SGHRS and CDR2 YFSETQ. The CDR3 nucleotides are TGTGCCAGCAGGAGTCAAGCGGGTGCTAGAGAGCAGTACTTC. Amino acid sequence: CASRSQAGAREQYF.

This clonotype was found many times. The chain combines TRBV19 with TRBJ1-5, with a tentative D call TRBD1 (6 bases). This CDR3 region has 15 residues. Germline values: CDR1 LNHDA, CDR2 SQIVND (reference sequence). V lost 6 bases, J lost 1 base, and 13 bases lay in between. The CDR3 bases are TGTGCCAGTAGGGAACAGGGAAGGAGCAATCAGCCCCAGCATTTT. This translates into CASREQGRSNQPQHF. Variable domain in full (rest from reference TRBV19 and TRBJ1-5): DGGITQSPKYLFRKEGQNVTLSCEQNLNHDAMYWYRQDPGQGLRLIYYSQIVNDFQKGDIAEGYSVSREKKESFPLTVTSAQKNPTAFYLCASREQGRSNQPQHFGDGTRLSIL.

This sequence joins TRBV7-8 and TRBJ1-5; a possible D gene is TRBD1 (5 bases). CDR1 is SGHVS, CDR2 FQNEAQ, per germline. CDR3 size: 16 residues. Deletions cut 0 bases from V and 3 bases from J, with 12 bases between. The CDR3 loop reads CASSLASAGNNQPQHF. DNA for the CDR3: TGTGCCAGCAGCTTAGCATCTGCAGGGAACAATCAGCCCCAGCATTTT.